The rows below give T cell receptor beta chains drawn from one sample of a study of T cells in Graves' hyperthyroidism and ophthalmopathy. TCRdb called the multiplex PCR reads again in MiXCR, with one record for every CDR3 protein. The sample carries around 700,000 distinct CDR3 sequences, around 20% recorded once. The specimen sequenced was blood. The receptors shown here come from a woman aged 45-59 years with Graves' hyperthyroidism that later progressed to Graves' ophthalmopathy. Both conserved end residues are part of each CDR3. The D gene is left open where the match is weak. The size entry is marked missing in some rows and otherwise reads once, few, many or a size class.

V	length	D	size	J	CDR3	DNA
TRBV4-1	13	-	-	TRBJ1-5	CASSPFQGQPQHF	TGCGCCAGCAGCCCGTTTCAAGGGCAGCCCCAGCATTTT
TRBV5-1	14	TRBD1	few	TRBJ2-1	CASSLGQGAGEQFF	TGCGCCAGCAGCTTGGGCCAGGGGGCTGGTGAGCAGTTCTTC
TRBV2	13	-	-	TRBJ1-6	CARRTDQNSPLHF	TGTGCCAGAAGGACAGACCAGAATTCACCCCTCCACTTT
TRBV11-2	13	-	many	TRBJ1-1	CASSLIRGTEAFF	TGTGCCAGCAGCTTAATCAGGGGCACTGAAGCTTTCTTT
TRBV27	17	TRBD1	-	TRBJ1-2	CASSSSGTGSGSYGYTF	TGTGCCAGCAGTTCATCCGGGACAGGGTCTGGATCATATGGCTACACCTTC
TRBV29-1	13	TRBD2	few	TRBJ2-7	CSVESTSGYEQYF	TGCAGCGTCGAATCGACTAGCGGCTACGAGCAGTACTTC
TRBV6-1	14	-	-	TRBJ1-2	CASSRQGFNYGYTF	TGTGCCAGCAGTCGTCAGGGATTTAACTATGGCTACACCTTC
TRBV5-1	20	-	many	TRBJ2-1	CASSTVTIRQAVYPYNEQFF	TGCGCCAGCAGCACTGTCACTATCAGACAGGCGGTATACCCCTACAATGAGCAGTTCTTC
TRBV30	14	-	-	TRBJ1-2	CAWSLAGANYGYTF	TGTGCCTGGAGTTTAGCCGGAGCTAACTATGGCTACACCTTC
TRBV6-2/TRBV6-3	18	TRBD1	-	TRBJ2-6	CASSFPGEGAIGANVLTF	TGTGCCAGCAGTTTCCCCGGAGAGGGGGCGATAGGGGCCAACGTCCTGACTTTC
TRBV24-1	16	-	many	TRBJ2-3	CATSAFGTSPTDTQYF	TGTGCCACCAGTGCGTTCGGGACATCGCCCACAGATACGCAGTATTTT
TRBV5-1	15	-	few	TRBJ2-5	CASSSFGRKQETQYF	TGCGCCAGCAGCTCCTTCGGTCGAAAGCAAGAGACCCAGTACTTC
TRBV7-3	15	TRBD2	many	TRBJ2-3	CASSELAGVTDTQYF	TGTGCCAGCAGCGAACTAGCGGGGGTCACAGATACGCAGTATTTT
TRBV9	14	-	-	TRBJ2-7	CASSVGSGPYEQYF	TGTGCCAGCAGCGTAGGTTCAGGGCCATACGAGCAGTACTTC
TRBV2	15	-	many	TRBJ1-1	CASRALISMNTEAFF	TGTGCCAGCAGGGCCCTTATAAGTATGAACACTGAAGCTTTCTTT
TRBV20-1	14	-	-	TRBJ2-7	CSARDPGSSYERYF	TGCAGTGCTAGAGATCCAGGGAGTTCCTACGAGCGGTACTTC
TRBV19	13	-	-	TRBJ1-1	CASGGKINTEAFF	TGTGCCAGTGGAGGTAAGATTAACACTGAAGCTTTCTTT
TRBV19	16	TRBD1	few	TRBJ1-1	CASSIGTGDLNTEAFF	TGTGCCAGTAGTATAGGGACAGGGGACCTGAACACTGAAGCTTTCTTT
TRBV24-1	15	TRBD1	few	TRBJ2-1	CATSDTQGVNNEQFF	TGTGCCACCAGTGATACCCAGGGGGTTAACAATGAGCAGTTCTTC
TRBV20-1	13	-	once	TRBJ1-2	CSARDRLNYGYTF	TGCAGTGCTAGAGACAGGCTAAACTATGGCTACACCTTC
TRBV5-1	15	-	-	TRBJ1-2	CASSLEASPSYGYTF	TGTGCCAGCAGCTTAGAAGCTAGCCCCAGCTATGGCTACACCTTC
TRBV30	15	-	-	TRBJ2-5	CAWSVDGQGRAAQYF	TGTGCCTGGAGCGTCGACGGGCAGGGGAGAGCGGCCCAGTACTTC
TRBV12-3/TRBV12-4	14	-	-	TRBJ1-4	CASRRTATNEKLFF	TGTGCCAGCAGAAGGACAGCAACTAATGAAAAACTGTTTTTT
TRBV27	15	-	many	TRBJ2-5	CASSPMLRGQETQYF	TGTGCCAGCAGTCCCATGTTGAGGGGCCAAGAGACCCAGTACTTC
TRBV6-5	14	-	few	TRBJ2-5	CASSYTRGSETQYF	TGTGCCAGCAGTTACACGAGGGGGTCTGAGACCCAGTACTTC
TRBV12-3/TRBV12-4	12	-	many	TRBJ1-2	CTTLGESAGYTF	TGTACCACCTTGGGGGAGTCCGCAGGCTACACCTTC
TRBV24-1	17	TRBD2	many	TRBJ2-3	CATSDLLAGDSTDTQYF	TGTGCCACCAGTGATTTACTGGCGGGGGATTCCACAGATACGCAGTATTTT
TRBV20-1	12	-	-	TRBJ1-2	CSAPHTNYGYTF	TGCAGTGCTCCCCATACTAACTATGGCTACACCTTC
TRBV27	15	TRBD1	-	TRBJ1-5	CASSQSTGYNQPQHF	TGTGCCAGCAGTCAGTCGACAGGGTACAATCAGCCCCAGCATTTT
TRBV11-2	17	TRBD1	many	TRBJ2-7	CASSFSMSPDRGGEQYF	TGTGCCAGCAGCTTCTCCATGTCCCCGGACAGGGGTGGAGAGCAGTACTTC
TRBV5-4	14	-	-	TRBJ1-1	CASSSVRRSAEAFF	TGTGCCAGCAGTTCGGTCCGGAGGTCCGCTGAAGCTTTCTTT
TRBV15	19	-	few	TRBJ1-5	CATSRDLTLLGGSNQPQHF	TGTGCCACCAGCAGAGACTTAACGTTGCTTGGCGGTAGCAATCAGCCCCAGCATTTT
TRBV7-3	13	-	-	TRBJ2-5	CASRPDGRETQYF	TGTGCCAGCAGACCCGACGGGCGGGAGACCCAGTACTTC
TRBV7-9	14	-	-	TRBJ2-2	CASSPHRNTGELFF	TGTGCCAGCAGCCCGCACAGGAACACCGGGGAGCTGTTTTTT
TRBV29-1	12	TRBD2	few	TRBJ2-7	CSVSGGPYEQYF	TGCAGCGTATCGGGGGGACCCTACGAGCAGTACTTC
TRBV5-7	14	TRBD1	-	TRBJ2-5	CASSLDRALETQYF	TGTGCCAGCAGCTTAGACAGGGCGTTGGAGACCCAGTACTTC
TRBV3-1	15	-	many	TRBJ1-1	CASSQFLTENTEAFF	TGTGCCAGCAGCCAATTCCTGACAGAAAACACTGAAGCTTTCTTT
TRBV5-1	16	-	many	TRBJ2-7	CASSRTRQETSYEQYF	TGCGCCAGCAGCCGGACCCGACAGGAGACATCCTACGAGCAGTACTTC
TRBV20-1	15	-	few	TRBJ1-4	CSARDSQGGGEKLFF	TGCAGTGCTAGAGATTCACAGGGTGGTGGTGAAAAACTGTTTTTT
TRBV7-3	18	TRBD2	-	TRBJ2-2	CASSLPLAGGFNTGELFF	TGTGCCAGCAGCCTACCGCTGGCGGGGGGGTTTAACACCGGGGAGCTGTTTTTT
TRBV7-6	13	-	-	TRBJ2-5	CASSLAPQETQYF	TGTGCCAGCAGCTTGGCTCCACAAGAGACCCAGTACTTC
TRBV5-1	15	-	few	TRBJ1-3	CASSLAASNGNTIYF	TGCGCCAGCAGCTTGGCGGCATCAAATGGAAACACCATATATTTT
TRBV19	13	-	-	TRBJ2-1	CATFSAAYNEQFF	TGTGCCACCTTCTCCGCGGCGTACAATGAGCAGTTCTTC
TRBV9	16	TRBD2	few	TRBJ2-1	CASSPRGVAGVNEQFF	TGTGCCAGCAGCCCCAGGGGGGTAGCGGGGGTTAATGAGCAGTTCTTC
TRBV5-1	14	-	few	TRBJ1-1	CASRRTTQNTEAFF	TGCGCCAGCAGGAGGACAACTCAGAACACTGAAGCTTTCTTT
TRBV5-4	15	-	few	TRBJ2-5	CASSFRQGGKETQYF	TGTGCCAGCAGCTTTCGGCAGGGAGGTAAAGAGACCCAGTACTTC
TRBV7-7	14	-	many	TRBJ2-7	CASSLGINALEQYF	TGTGCTAGCAGCTTAGGGATCAATGCCCTAGAGCAGTACTTC
TRBV6-1	15	-	-	TRBJ2-3	CASSKDGTSTDTQYF	TGTGCCAGCAGCAAGGACGGTACTAGCACAGATACGCAGTATTTT
TRBV18	14	-	many	TRBJ2-5	CASSPGQTQETQYF	TGTGCCAGCAGCCCCGGACAGACCCAAGAGACCCAGTACTTC
TRBV3-1	16	TRBD1	many	TRBJ1-5	CASSPNTRQGSQPQHF	TGTGCCAGCAGCCCAAACACTCGACAGGGGTCTCAGCCCCAGCATTTT
TRBV12-3/TRBV12-4	12	TRBD1	few	TRBJ2-5	CASSLDIGQGDF	TGTGCCAGCAGTTTAGATATCGGACAGGGGGACTTC
TRBV2	16	TRBD2	-	TRBJ2-2	CASRILAGGPVGELFF	TGTGCCAGCAGGATTCTAGCGGGGGGGCCGGTCGGGGAGCTGTTTTTT
TRBV7-9	13	-	few	TRBJ2-3	CASSFGTPNTQYF	TGTGCCAGCAGCTTTGGGACTCCAAATACGCAGTATTTT
TRBV7-3	12	TRBD1	many	TRBJ2-1	CASSRDRGKQFF	TGTGCCAGCAGCCGGGACAGGGGGAAGCAGTTCTTC
TRBV5-6	19	-	-	TRBJ1-6	CASSRETGGASSYNPPLHF	TGTGCCAGCAGCCGGGAGACCGGGGGGGCGAGCTCCTATAATCCACCCCTCCACTTT
TRBV12-3/TRBV12-4	19	-	-	TRBJ2-2	CASSLLHFPGLRNTGELFF	TGTGCCAGCAGTTTATTACATTTCCCGGGACTCCGTAACACCGGGGAGCTGTTTTTT
TRBV6-1	11	-	-	TRBJ1-1	CASSEFYEAFF	TGTGCCAGCAGTGAGTTCTACGAAGCTTTCTTT
TRBV6-5	14	-	-	TRBJ1-2	CASSYSRESMVYTF	TGTGCCAGCAGTTACTCTAGGGAAAGTATGGTCTACACCTTC
TRBV9	15	TRBD1	-	TRBJ1-2	CASSVSIGGDYGYTF	TGTGCCAGCAGCGTCTCAATAGGGGGCGACTATGGCTACACCTTC
TRBV6-1	14	-	-	TRBJ2-7	CASSEGNRPREQYF	TGTGCCAGCAGTGAAGGGAACAGACCGAGGGAGCAGTACTTC